This T cell receptor beta chain derives from a study of cytomegalovirus exposure and HLA in healthy donors. The primer mix had 60 Vbeta and 13 Jbeta primers. Some clones are missing from TCRdb's copy, which holds only in-frame ones; the method was immunoSEQ multiplex PCR. Of about 150,000 clones in the sample, about 74% were seen once. There are 13 residues in the CDR3. The V end was cut by 2 bases, the J end by 5 bases, with 10 bases between. Germline V gene lookup returns CDR1 SGHRS and CDR2 YFSETQ. The clonotype comes from a man in his thirties or forties in good health and CMV-seronegative. The sequencing input was PBMCs. This rearrangement joins TRBV5-1 to TRBJ2-5, with D maybe TRBD2 (5 bases). In DNA, the CDR3 is TGCGCCAGCAGCTTAGGGAGCCGGGAGACCCAGTACTTC. It codes for CASSLGSRETQYF.